This entry lists 24 T cell receptor beta chains sequenced from one sample in a study of blood T cell repertoires in COVID-19. Repertoires were generated with immunoSEQ multiplex PCR, while TCRdb's copy carries only in-frame clones and drops some. The sample has 150,000 to 200,000 clones, 78% seen once. Sample: peripheral blood. These receptors were collected from a woman of 80 years or more with active or convalescent COVID-19.

V gene TRBV15 combines with J gene TRBJ1-5, with D maybe TRBD1 (5 bases). V was shortened by 0 bases and J by 7 bases, with 13 bases between the two germline ends. Germline CDR1 reads LNHNV; CDR2 reads YYDKDF (reference sequence). This CDR3 contains 15 residues. CDR3 sequence reads: CATSRDLGRAQPQHF. DNA for the CDR3: TGTGCCACCAGCAGAGATCTGGGCAGGGCACAGCCCCAGCATTTT.

The V call is TRBV6-2 or TRBV6-3, the J call TRBJ2-7; TRBD1 is a possible D gene (5 bases). This CDR3 has 15 residues. The V end lost 2 bases, the J end lost 7 bases, and 18 bases lay between the germline ends. CDR1 and CDR2 from the germline V gene are MNHEY and SVGEGT. The CDR3 bases are TGTGCCAGCAGTTACAGGGGTCGCAGGGTGGAAGAGCAGTACTTC. Residues: CASSYRGRRVEEQYF.

The chain combines TRBV27 with TRBJ1-2; D call uncertain. Germline values: CDR1 MNHEY, CDR2 SMNVEV (reference sequence). There are 14 residues in the CDR3. The V gene lost 3 bases and the J gene lost 4 bases, with 12 bases spanning the gap. CDR3 nucleotides: TGTGCCAGCAGTTTGCGGCAGTCGGGCTATGGCTACACCTTC. Its protein is CASSLRQSGYGYTF.

V gene TRBV6-2 or TRBV6-3 combines with J gene TRBJ2-2; 10 nucleotides align to TRBD1. In germline, CDR1 is MNHEY, CDR2 SVGEGT. The J segment lost 4 bases and the V segment lost 4 bases, leaving 9 bases of the junction unmatched. This CDR3 is 17 amino acids long. The CDR3 DNA reads TGTGCCAGCAGTTCAGGATTTGGGACAGGGGCCACCGGGGAGCTGTTTTTT. The encoded protein is CASSSGFGTGATGELFF.

This clone was seen a few times. This chain links TRBV7-8 with TRBJ2-1; perhaps TRBD2 as D (5 bases). CDR3 length: 17 residues. V lost 1 base to trimming and J lost 12 bases, with 25 bases between them. Germline V lookup: CDR1 SGHVS, CDR2 FQNEAQ. CDR3 amino acids: CASSLVRWASPDRRQFF. In DNA, the CDR3 is TGTGCCAGCAGCTTAGTAAGATGGGCTAGCCCGGACCGTAGGCAGTTCTTC.

The chain recombines TRBV20-1 with TRBJ1-1; D remains ambiguous. Germline assignment: CDR1 DFQATT and CDR2 SNEGSKA (reference sequence). Trimming left V 6 bases short and J 11 bases short, with 16 bases between. The CDR3 loop spans 11 amino acids. CDR3 nucleotides: TGCAGTGCCAGCGGGGTCGTCGGTGCTTTCTTT. Encoded protein: CSASGVVGAFF.

This sequence joins TRBV2 and TRBJ1-6; D unresolved. This CDR3 comprises 13 residues. Trimming stripped 4 bases from V and 9 bases from J, with 10 bases between. The germline V gene encodes CDR1 SNHLY and CDR2 FYNNEI. The CDR3: CASSVAPSSPLHF. CDR3 nucleotides: TGTGCCAGCAGTGTGGCCCCTAGTTCACCCCTCCACTTT.

This rearrangement joins TRBV12-3 or TRBV12-4 to TRBJ1-1; TRBD1 aligns across 9 bases. The CDR3 extends over 13 amino acids. V shed 1 base, J shed 11 bases, and the junction held 5 bases outside the gene matches. The CDR3 reads CASSLGQGGIAFF. CDR3 sequence (DNA): TGTGCCAGCAGTTTAGGACAGGGGGGGATTGCTTTCTTT.

The gene calls are TRBV11-2 and TRBJ2-5, with 11 bases fitting TRBD2. CDR3 length equals 14 residues. Germline CDR1 reads SGHAT; CDR2 reads FQNNGV. The ends lost 0 bases at V and 9 bases at J; junction bases unmatched: 3. The CDR3 DNA is TGTGCCAGCAGCTTAGAGGGACTAGCGGCGGCCCAGTACTTC. Protein: CASSLEGLAAAQYF.

The CDR3 loop reads CASSPRGGVPQYF. CDR3 DNA sequence: TGTGCCAGCAGTCCCCGAGGGGGAGTTCCGCAGTATTTT. This chain links TRBV2 with TRBJ2-3, with a possible D match to TRBD1 (6 bases). V was clipped by 5 bases and J by 10 bases, with 16 bases between them. The CDR3 has 13 residues. Germline V gene sequence: CDR1 SNHLY, CDR2 FYNNEI.

V is TRBV27 and J is TRBJ1-1; weak D call: TRBD1 (5 bases). Germline V gene sequence: CDR1 MNHEY, CDR2 SMNVEV (reference sequence). The CDR3 sequence is 14 residues long. V lost 1 base and J 6 bases, leaving 12 bases between the germline ends. The CDR3 sequence: CASSLYGATPEAFF. In DNA form, the CDR3 reads TGTGCCAGCAGTTTATATGGGGCTACCCCTGAAGCTTTCTTT.

The rearrangement joins TRBV9 to TRBJ2-2; possible D gene TRBD2, 6 bases. V dropped 2 bases and J dropped 4 bases, with 9 bases sitting between them. This CDR3 has 14 residues. The germline CDR1 and CDR2 sequences are SGDLS and YYNGEE. The CDR3 bases are TGTGCCAGCAGCGTGGACTACCTCACCGGGGAGCTGTTTTTT. Translated: CASSVDYLTGELFF.

In DNA form, the CDR3 reads TGTGCCAGCAGTCTTTTTGAGGGGGCAAGGGAAAAACTGTTTTTT. It codes for CASSLFEGAREKLFF. The genes are TRBV28 and TRBJ1-4, with 7 positions matching TRBD1. Germline-derived CDR1 and CDR2 are MDHEN and SYDVKM. The CDR3 consists of 15 residues. Unmatched junction bases numbered 11, after V lost 5 bases and J lost 8 bases.

The gene calls are TRBV5-4 and TRBJ2-1, with a weak D call TRBD2 (6 bases). Trimming stripped 0 bases from V and 4 bases from J, with 14 bases between. The CDR3 contains 16 residues. The germline V gene encodes CDR1 SGHNT and CDR2 YYREEE (reference sequence). CDR3 nucleotide sequence: TGTGCCAGCAGCTTGGACGGGGGACTTCGTTACAATGAGCAGTTCTTC. Its protein product is CASSLDGGLRYNEQFF. The full variable domain, completed using reference TRBV5-4 and TRBJ2-1, is ETGVTQSPTHLIKTRGQQVTLRCSSQSGHNTVSWYQQALGQGPQFIFQYYREEENGRGNFPPRFSGLQFPNYSSELNVNALELDDSALYLCASSLDGGLRYNEQFFGPGTRLTVL.

This clone was found once. V usage is TRBV19 and J usage is TRBJ2-7; no clear D gene. Per the germline V gene, CDR1 is LNHDA and CDR2 is SQIVND (reference sequence). Trimming shortened V by 5 bases and J by 0 bases, and 14 bases separated the two germline ends. CDR3 size: 15 residues. CDR3 sequence reads: CASSPPPGHSYEQYF. The CDR3 DNA sequence: TGTGCCAGTAGTCCTCCCCCAGGCCACTCCTACGAGCAGTACTTC.

V and J are TRBV3-1 (or the pseudogene TRBV3-2) and TRBJ2-1, with 12 bases lining up with TRBD2. CDR1 is LGHDT and CDR2 is YNNKEL in the germline V gene (reference sequence). The CDR3 runs to 15 residues. V lost 4 bases to trimming and J lost 5 bases; unmatched junction nucleotides: 3. In nucleotides, the CDR3 is TGTGCCAGCAGCCGAGGACTAGCGGGGCACAATGAGCAGTTCTTC. Its translation is CASSRGLAGHNEQFF.

Only a few counts were recorded for this clone. The V and J genes are TRBV29-1 and TRBJ2-5, with D possibly TRBD2 on 6 matching bases. The V end lost 6 bases, the J end lost 3 bases, and 14 bases lay between the germline ends. CDR3 size: 13 residues. Germline V CDR1 and CDR2: SQVTM, ANQGSEA. The CDR3 DNA sequence: TGCAGCGTACAACTTGCGGGAAAAGAGACCCAGTACTTC. This sequence encodes CSVQLAGKETQYF.

A single count supports this clone. This chain uses TRBV11-2 with TRBJ1-2; the match to TRBD1 covers 7 bases. The germline gives CDR1 SGHAT, CDR2 FQNNGV. V was clipped by 1 base and J by 5 bases; unmatched bases: 4. CDR3 size: 14 residues. The CDR3 loop reads CASSLGAGGYGYTF. The CDR3 DNA reads as TGTGCCAGCAGCTTAGGCGCAGGGGGGTATGGCTACACCTTC.

The chain couples TRBV4-2 to TRBJ1-1; a possible D gene is TRBD1 (5 bases). V was cut by 0 bases and J by 4 bases, with 15 bases left in between. This CDR3 contains 16 residues. Germline V gene sequence: CDR1 LGHNA, CDR2 YNFKEQ. The CDR3, as DNA: TGTGCCAGCAGCCAAGATAGCCGGGGAGGGGTCACTGAAGCTTTCTTT. Protein: CASSQDSRGGVTEAFF.

The J gene is TRBJ1-2, the V gene TRBV5-8; D ambiguous. This CDR3 region has 13 residues. Per germline, CDR1 SGHTS and CDR2 YDEGEE. V was cut by 6 bases and J by 7 bases, with 16 bases left in between. The chain's CDR3 is CASNRVILAGYTF. The DNA for the CDR3 is TGTGCCAGCAACCGGGTAATTTTAGCTGGCTACACCTTC.

The rearrangement links TRBV19 to TRBJ1-5, with a weak D call TRBD1 (6 bases). CDR3 size: 15 residues. Trimming cost V 4 bases and J 2 bases, with 12 bases left between them. Germline assignment: CDR1 LNHDA and CDR2 SQIVND (reference sequence). CDR3 residues: CASSKRTAGNQPQHF. The CDR3 region has the DNA TGTGCCAGTAGTAAGCGGACAGCCGGCAATCAGCCCCAGCATTTT.

In this sample, this clone turned up a few times. This chain links TRBV2 with TRBJ1-4, with a weak D call TRBD1 (6 bases). The CDR3 is made up of 15 amino acids. V was cut by 5 bases and J by 4 bases, with 14 bases left in between. Germline lookup yields CDR1 SNHLY and CDR2 FYNNEI. Here the CDR3 reads CASSTGTRHNEKLFF. The CDR3 DNA follows: TGTGCCAGCAGTACCGGGACACGACATAATGAAAAACTGTTTTTT.

The genes are TRBV28 and TRBJ2-7, with D perhaps matching TRBD1 (6 bases). The CDR3 spans 13 residues. Germline lookup yields CDR1 MDHEN and CDR2 SYDVKM. Deletions cut 3 bases from V and 2 bases from J, with 8 bases between. DNA of the CDR3: TGTGCCAGCAGTTTCACAGGGACCTACGAGCAGTACTTC. Translation: CASSFTGTYEQYF.

The chain is built from TRBV2 and TRBJ1-3; no reliable D call. The CDR3 loop spans 15 amino acids. The germline V gene encodes CDR1 SNHLY and CDR2 FYNNEI. Deletions cut 3 bases from V and 3 bases from J, with 12 bases between. In DNA, the CDR3 is TGTGCCAGCAGTGAGGTTTCGGGAGGTGGAAACACCATATATTTT. It translates to CASSEVSGGGNTIYF.